The 10 T cell receptor beta chains below were found in one sample sequenced in a study of human T cells and chemical hapten exposure. From the RACE reads, TCRdb called clonotypes with MiXCR, one entry per CDR3 protein. The profile covers roughly 80,000 distinct CDR3 sequences, with around 9.3% appearing a single time and roughly 1.5% taken by the ten largest. Time point of the sample: healthy volunteer bleed at 6 weeks. Total RNA was isolated from unfractionated whole blood. The sample comprised whole blood. These receptors all stem from a female donor in good health. Some clones in this sample may be carry-over from other donors' samples.

The V and J genes are TRBV12-3 or TRBV12-4 and TRBJ2-5; TRBD2 matches at 9 bases. The CDR3 totals 15 residues. Germline trimming cut 2 bases from V and 5 bases from J; bases unmatched to any gene: 6. The CDR3 loop reads CASSLWRGGGETQYF. The CDR3, as DNA: TGTGCCAGCAGTTTATGGCGGGGGGGAGGGGAGACCCAGTACTTC.

This clonotype appeared a few times. The chain has TRBV6-5 and TRBJ2-3, with TRBD2 matching over 11 bases. J lost 0 bases, V lost 2 bases, and 4 bases had no gene match. The CDR3 is 17 residues long. Germline V gives CDR1 MNHEY, CDR2 SVGAGI. Here the CDR3 reads CASSYTGLAGSTDTQYF. As DNA, the CDR3 is TGTGCCAGCAGTTACACAGGACTAGCGGGTAGCACAGATACGCAGTATTTT.

This clonotype came up many times. The CDR3: CASSLGPDTGTYEQYF. CDR3 in DNA: TGTGCCAGCAGCTTAGGACCCGACACCGGTACCTACGAGCAGTACTTC. This chain links TRBV5-5 with TRBJ2-7; D is unresolved. Germline-derived CDR1 and CDR2 are SGHKS and YYEKEE (reference sequence). The ends were cut back, 2 bases at V and 2 bases at J, with 17 bases in the middle. The CDR3 has 16 amino acids.

This clonotype was recorded a few times. The J gene is TRBJ2-6, the V gene TRBV10-3; a possible D gene is TRBD1 (6 bases). Per the germline V gene, CDR1 is ENHRY and CDR2 is SYGVKD. This CDR3 has 15 residues. V was shortened by 8 bases and J by 2 bases, with 13 bases between the two germline ends. CDR3 nucleotide sequence: TGTGCCATCTCTCCCGGACAGACTGGGGCCAACGTCCTGACTTTC. Protein sequence: CAISPGQTGANVLTF.

For this clonotype: A single base separates this from a much larger clone, so it may be a read error. The rearrangement uses TRBV5-1 and TRBJ2-5; D ambiguous. CDR1 SGHRS and CDR2 YFSETQ come from the germline V gene. This CDR3 has 11 amino acids. V was pared by 3 bases and J by 1 base, with 1 base between. The CDR3 nucleotides are TGCGCCAGCAGCTGCCAAGAGACCCAGTACTTC. Translated, it gives CASSCQETQYF.

V and J are TRBV7-7 and TRBJ1-2; no reliable D call. Trimming removed 2 bases at V and 6 bases at J, with 19 bases between. This CDR3 is built from 16 residues. Germline CDR1 reads SSHAT; CDR2 reads FNYEAQ (reference sequence). CDR3 sequence: CASSLKTPPRQDGYTF. DNA of the CDR3: TGTGCCAGCAGCTTAAAAACTCCCCCCCGCCAGGATGGCTACACCTTC. The whole variable domain, filled in from reference TRBV7-7 and TRBJ1-2, reads GAGVSQSPRYKVTKRGQDVTLRCDPISSHATLYWYQQALGQGPEFLTYFNYEAQPDKSGLPSDRFSAERPEGSISTLTIQRTEQRDSAMYRCASSLKTPPRQDGYTFGSGTRLTVV.

There are many counts of this clonotype. The chain couples TRBV9 to TRBJ2-3; D is unresolved. The germline gives CDR1 SGDLS, CDR2 YYNGEE. This CDR3 spans 15 amino acids. The ends were cut back, 4 bases at V and 2 bases at J, with 14 bases in the middle. The CDR3 DNA reads TGTGCCAGCAGCTTGTCCCTATCTAACACAGATACGCAGTATTTT. This codes for CASSLSLSNTDTQYF.

The chain uses TRBV12-3 or TRBV12-4 and TRBJ1-1; no firm D call. V lost 5 bases and J lost 5, with 18 bases in between. This CDR3 contains 15 residues. CDR3 DNA: TGTGCCAGCAGTCCCAGGCCCTCTGGGAGGACTGAAGCTTTCTTT. Protein product: CASSPRPSGRTEAFF.

V and J are TRBV12-3 or TRBV12-4 and TRBJ2-1; 7 nucleotides agree with TRBD2. With 6 bases clipped from V and 7 bases from J, the junction kept 6 bases outside the gene matches. CDR3 length equals 13 residues. As DNA, the CDR3 is TGTGCCAGCAGGGTAGCGGGTGTAAATGAGCAGTTCTTC. Translated, it gives CASRVAGVNEQFF.

This clonotype has ten or more counts. The rearrangement joins TRBV20-1 to TRBJ1-1; no clear D. Germline V gene lookup returns CDR1 DFQATT and CDR2 SNEGSKA (reference sequence). The CDR3 has 12 residues. V was shortened by 3 bases and J by 2 bases, with 7 bases between the two germline ends. This CDR3 reads CSASGINTEAFF. Written as DNA, the CDR3 is TGCAGTGCTAGCGGGATTAACACTGAAGCTTTCTTT.